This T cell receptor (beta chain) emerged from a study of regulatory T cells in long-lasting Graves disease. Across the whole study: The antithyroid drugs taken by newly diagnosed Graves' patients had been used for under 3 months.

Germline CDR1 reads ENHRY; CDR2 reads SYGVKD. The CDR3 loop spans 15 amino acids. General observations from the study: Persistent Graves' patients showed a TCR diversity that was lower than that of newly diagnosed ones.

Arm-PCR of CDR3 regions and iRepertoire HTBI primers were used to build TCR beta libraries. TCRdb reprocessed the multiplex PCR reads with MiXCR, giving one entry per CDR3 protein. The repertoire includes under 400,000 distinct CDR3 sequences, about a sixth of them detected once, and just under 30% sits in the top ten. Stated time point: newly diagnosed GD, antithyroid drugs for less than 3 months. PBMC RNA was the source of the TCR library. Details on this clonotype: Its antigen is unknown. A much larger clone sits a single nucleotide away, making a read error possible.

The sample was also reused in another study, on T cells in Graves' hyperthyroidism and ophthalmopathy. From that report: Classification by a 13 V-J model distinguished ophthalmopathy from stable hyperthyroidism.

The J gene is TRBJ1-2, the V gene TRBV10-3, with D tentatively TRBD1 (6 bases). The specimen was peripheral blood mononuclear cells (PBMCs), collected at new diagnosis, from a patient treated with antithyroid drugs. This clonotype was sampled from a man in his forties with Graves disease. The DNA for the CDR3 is TGTGCCATCAGTGAATTTCCCGGGGGCGTGTATGGCCACACCTTC. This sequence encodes CAISEFPGGVYGHTF.